This T cell receptor beta chain was recovered during a study of tumor and adjacent non-tumor tissue in lung cancer. A modified ARM-PCR protocol with three rounds of nested PCR amplified TCRbeta. TCRdb fed the multiplex PCR reads into MiXCR, producing one record per CDR3 protein. The sample carries fewer than 75,000 distinct CDR3 sequences, about 77% recorded once. A word on this clonotype: The junction and the germline gene differ at one end; a read error may be behind it.

The length of the CDR3 is 14 residues. From germline, CDR1 is SNHLY and CDR2 FYNNEI. No cell sorting was done before RNA was extracted from the tissue. More than 3 cm separated this lung sample from the edge of the tumor. The genes are TRBV2 and TRBJ2-2; D perhaps matches TRBD1 (6 bases). This clonotype originated in a man aged 60-69 years with non-small cell lung cancer. The sample was distant non-tumor lung tissue. CDR3 loop: CASTVSGGTGELVF. In DNA, the CDR3 is TGTGCCAGCACTGTCTCTGGGGGCACCGGGGAGCTGGTTTTT.